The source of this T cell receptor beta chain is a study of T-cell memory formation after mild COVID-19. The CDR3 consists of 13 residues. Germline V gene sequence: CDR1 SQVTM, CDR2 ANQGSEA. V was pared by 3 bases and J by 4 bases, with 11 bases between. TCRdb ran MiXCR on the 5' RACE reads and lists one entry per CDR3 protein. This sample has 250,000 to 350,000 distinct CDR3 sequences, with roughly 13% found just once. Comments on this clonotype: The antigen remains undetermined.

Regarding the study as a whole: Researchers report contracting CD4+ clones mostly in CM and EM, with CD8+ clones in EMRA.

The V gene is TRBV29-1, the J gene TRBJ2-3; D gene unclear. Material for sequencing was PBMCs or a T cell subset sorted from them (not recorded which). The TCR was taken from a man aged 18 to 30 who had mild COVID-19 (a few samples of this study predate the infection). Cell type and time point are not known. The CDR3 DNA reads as TGCAGCGTTGATTTACCCCAGGCAGATACGCAGTATTTT. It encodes CSVDLPQADTQYF.